This T cell receptor (beta chain) comes out of a study of patients and donors after allogeneic stem cell transplantation. TCRdb recomputed calls from the RT-PCR reads with MiXCR, one row per CDR3 protein. Of approximately 140,000 distinct CDR3 sequences listed, 30% to 45% are singletons. This CDR3 has 15 amino acids. V lost 4 bases, J lost 0 bases, and 10 bases lay in between. The chain links TRBV12-3 or TRBV12-4 to TRBJ1-3, with D perhaps TRBD1 (5 bases). Input material: blood, either unsorted or a sorted T cell fraction (not recorded which). This clonotype originated in a human donor who was either an allogeneic HSCT recipient or a stem cell or donor lymphocyte infusion donor (not recorded which). It is not recorded whose cells these are; they may come from a transplant donor. CDR3 amino acids: CASSWDSNSGNTIYF. CDR3 nucleotides: TGTGCCAGCAGTTGGGACTCCAACTCTGGAAACACCATATATTTT.